The rows below give T cell receptor beta chains drawn from one sample of a study of post-analysis software for immune sequencing data. TCRdb called the PCR reads again in MiXCR, with one record for every CDR3 protein. The sample lists fewer than 550,000 distinct CDR3 sequences, 34% seen once, with 6% in the top ten. Sequenced input: blood. All receptors derive from a girl between 2 and 17 years old with multiple sclerosis. Each CDR3 is given with its conserved first and last residue. Each record gives: D gene, J gene, clone size, V gene, CDR3 protein, CDR3 DNA. The D gene is left open where the match is weak. The size of a clone is reported for some rows only, either as once, few or many, or as a class for expanded clones.

-,TRBJ2-3,-,TRBV20-1,CSGGGGSGLRTDTQYF,TGCAGTGGAGGAGGGGGCAGCGGTCTTCGCACAGATACGCAGTATTTT
-,TRBJ1-6,-,TRBV6-6,CASSYSKLGGYNSPLHF,TGTGCCAGCAGTTACTCCAAACTGGGGGGGTATAATTCACCCCTCCACTTT
-,TRBJ1-2,-,TRBV27,CASSSPLSGYTF,TGTGCCAGCAGTTCCCCTTTAAGTGGCTACACCTTC
-,TRBJ1-5,few,TRBV6-2/TRBV6-3,CASSSLPDSFNQPQHF,TGTGCCAGCAGTTCTCTCCCGGACAGTTTCAATCAGCCCCAGCATTTT
-,TRBJ2-1,-,TRBV20-1,CSARDQLRLDEQFF,TGCAGTGCTAGAGATCAGTTGAGGCTGGATGAGCAGTTCTTC
-,TRBJ2-5,-,TRBV19,CASSIDFEETQYF,TGTGCCAGTAGTATAGATTTTGAGGAGACCCAGTACTTC
TRBD1,TRBJ2-3,-,TRBV5-5,CASSLADGTEIYGTQYF,TGTGCCAGCAGCTTGGCCGATGGGACAGAGATATACGGTACGCAGTATTTT
-,TRBJ2-5,few,TRBV2,CASSDNGIWGTQYF,TGTGCCAGCAGTGACAACGGTATCTGGGGGACCCAGTACTTC
-,TRBJ2-1,-,TRBV4-1,CASSDTTGSYNEQFF,TGCGCCAGCAGTGATACCACAGGGAGCTACAATGAGCAGTTCTTC
TRBD1,TRBJ1-1,-,TRBV7-9,CASSTSGTGITEAFF,TGTGCCAGCAGCACCAGTGGGACAGGCATTACTGAAGCTTTCTTT
-,TRBJ1-1,-,TRBV2,CASRGGLMNTEAFF,TGTGCCAGCAGGGGGGGCCTCATGAACACTGAAGCTTTCTTT
TRBD1,TRBJ1-4,few,TRBV20-1,CSARDRRGQEEKLFF,TGCAGTGCTAGAGATCGTCGGGGACAGGAAGAAAAACTGTTTTTT
-,TRBJ1-5,few,TRBV20-1,CSARDTGNQPQHF,TGCAGTGCTAGAGATACGGGCAATCAGCCCCAGCATTTT
-,TRBJ1-1,once,TRBV6-2/TRBV6-3,CASINPSRTMNTEAFF,TGTGCCAGCATCAACCCCTCGAGGACCATGAACACTGAAGCTTTCTTT
-,TRBJ2-3,-,TRBV20-1,CSARRETGGMTDTQYF,TGCAGTGCTAGAAGGGAAACAGGAGGTATGACAGATACGCAGTATTTT
-,TRBJ2-3,few,TRBV5-1,CASSWGIPGRDTQYF,TGCGCCAGCAGCTGGGGTATCCCGGGACGAGATACGCAGTATTTT
TRBD2,TRBJ2-1,few,TRBV24-1,CATSDLHLAGRSEQFF,TGTGCCACCAGTGATTTGCACCTAGCGGGGAGGTCTGAGCAGTTCTTC
-,TRBJ1-2,many,TRBV18,CASSPDSNYGYTF,TGTGCCAGCAGCCCGGACAGCAACTATGGCTACACCTTC
TRBD2,TRBJ2-1,few,TRBV5-1,CASTLAGRDEQFF,TGCGCCAGCACTTTGGCAGGGAGGGATGAGCAGTTCTTC
-,TRBJ2-5,-,TRBV5-8,CASSSAGKETQYF,TGTGCCAGTAGCTCGGCAGGGAAAGAGACCCAGTACTTC
TRBD2,TRBJ2-5,few,TRBV6-6,CASQTGGETQYF,TGTGCCAGCCAGACGGGGGGGGAGACCCAGTACTTC
-,TRBJ2-5,few,TRBV5-1,CASSLEHPKMETQYF,TGCGCCAGCAGCTTGGAGCATCCCAAGATGGAGACCCAGTACTTC
-,TRBJ1-2,-,TRBV29-1,CSVPGTVYGYTF,TGCAGCGTTCCTGGGACGGTCTATGGCTACACCTTC
TRBD2,TRBJ2-5,few,TRBV4-1,CASSQDGGGSTQYF,TGCGCCAGCAGCCAAGACGGCGGGGGGTCTACCCAGTACTTC
-,TRBJ1-5,few,TRBV6-1,CASTPVRANQPQHF,TGTGCCAGCACCCCAGTTAGGGCAAATCAGCCCCAGCATTTT
TRBD1,TRBJ2-3,-,TRBV6-4,CASSADGGQSTDTQYF,TGTGCCAGCAGTGCCGATGGGGGACAGTCCACAGATACGCAGTATTTT
TRBD2,TRBJ2-5,few,TRBV7-9,CASSLNPSGQETQYF,TGTGCCAGCAGCTTAAACCCTAGCGGGCAAGAGACCCAGTACTTC
-,TRBJ2-1,-,TRBV7-9,CASSPGTGPGNEQFF,TGTGCCAGCAGCCCCGGGACTGGTCCGGGGAATGAGCAGTTCTTC
TRBD1,TRBJ2-7,few,TRBV7-3,CASSLGTGGFLSYEQYF,TGTGCCAGCAGCCTAGGGACAGGGGGCTTCCTCTCCTACGAGCAGTACTTC